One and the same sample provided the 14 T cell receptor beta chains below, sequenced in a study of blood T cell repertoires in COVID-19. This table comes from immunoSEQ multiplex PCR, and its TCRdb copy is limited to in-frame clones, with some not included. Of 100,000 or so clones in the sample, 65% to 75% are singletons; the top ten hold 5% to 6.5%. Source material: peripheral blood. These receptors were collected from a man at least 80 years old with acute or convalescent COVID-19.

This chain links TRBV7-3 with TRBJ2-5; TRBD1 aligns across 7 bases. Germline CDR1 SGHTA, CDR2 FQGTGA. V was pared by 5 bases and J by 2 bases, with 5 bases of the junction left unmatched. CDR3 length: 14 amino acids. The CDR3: CASSQPGQQETQYF. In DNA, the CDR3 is TGTGCCAGCAGCCAACCGGGACAGCAAGAGACCCAGTACTTC.

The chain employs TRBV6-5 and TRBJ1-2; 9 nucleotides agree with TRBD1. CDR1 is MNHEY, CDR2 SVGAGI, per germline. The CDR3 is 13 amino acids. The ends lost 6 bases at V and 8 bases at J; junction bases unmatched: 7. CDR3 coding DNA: TGTGCCAGCAGCCCCGGGACAGGGAAAGGCTACACCTTC. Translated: CASSPGTGKGYTF.

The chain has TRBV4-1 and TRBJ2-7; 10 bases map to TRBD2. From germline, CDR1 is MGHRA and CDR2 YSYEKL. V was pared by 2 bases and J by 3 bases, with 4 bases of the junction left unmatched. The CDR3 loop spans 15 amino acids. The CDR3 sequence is CASSQLLAGSYEQYF. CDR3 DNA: TGCGCCAGCAGCCAATTACTAGCGGGAAGCTACGAGCAGTACTTC.

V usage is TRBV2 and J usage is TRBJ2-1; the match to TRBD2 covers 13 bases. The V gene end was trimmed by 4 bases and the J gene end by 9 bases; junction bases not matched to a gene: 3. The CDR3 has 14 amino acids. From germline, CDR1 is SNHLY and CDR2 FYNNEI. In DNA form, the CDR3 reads TGTGCCAGCAGTGTACTAGCGGGAGGGGGTGAGCAGTTCTTC. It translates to CASSVLAGGGEQFF.

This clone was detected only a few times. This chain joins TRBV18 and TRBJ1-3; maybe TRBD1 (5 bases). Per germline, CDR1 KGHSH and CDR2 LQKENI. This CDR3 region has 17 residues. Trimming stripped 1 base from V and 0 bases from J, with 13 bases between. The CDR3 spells CASSPLEQVFSGNTIYF. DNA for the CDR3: TGTGCCAGCTCACCACTGGAACAGGTTTTCTCTGGAAACACCATATATTTT.

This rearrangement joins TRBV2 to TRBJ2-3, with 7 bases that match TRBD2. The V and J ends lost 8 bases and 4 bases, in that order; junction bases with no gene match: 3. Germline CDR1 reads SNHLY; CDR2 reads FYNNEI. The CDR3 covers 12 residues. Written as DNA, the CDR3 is TGTGCCAGCGGGGGGGTAGCAGATACGCAGTATTTT. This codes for CASGGVADTQYF.

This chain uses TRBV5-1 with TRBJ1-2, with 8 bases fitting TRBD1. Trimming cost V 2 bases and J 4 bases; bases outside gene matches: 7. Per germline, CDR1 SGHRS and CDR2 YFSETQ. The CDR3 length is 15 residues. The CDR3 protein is CASSLGRDRGYGYTF. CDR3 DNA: TGCGCCAGCAGCTTAGGCCGCGACAGGGGCTATGGCTACACCTTC.

CDR3: CASSLQGGREQYF. The DNA for the CDR3 is TGTGCCAGCAGCTTGCAGGGGGGACGGGAGCAGTACTTC. The chain uses TRBV5-4 and TRBJ2-7, with a weak D call TRBD1 (7 bases). Germline assignment: CDR1 SGHNT and CDR2 YYREEE (reference sequence). This CDR3 has 13 residues. The germline V and J ends were trimmed by 1 base and 7 bases, with 12 bases remaining between them.

The CDR3 region has the DNA TGTGCCACCAGTGCCCTCGCGGGGGCCGGTGAGCAGTTCTTC. Residues: CATSALAGAGEQFF. The chain couples TRBV24-1 to TRBJ2-1, with a possible D match to TRBD2 (7 bases). Trimming took 5 bases from V and 9 from J, leaving 16 bases between them. Germline V gene sequence: CDR1 KGHDR, CDR2 SFDVKD. CDR3 size: 14 residues.

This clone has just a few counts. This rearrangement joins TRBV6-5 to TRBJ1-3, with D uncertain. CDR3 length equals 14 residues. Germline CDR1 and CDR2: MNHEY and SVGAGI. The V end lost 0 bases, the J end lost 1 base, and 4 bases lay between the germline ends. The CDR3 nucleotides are TGTGCCAGCAGTTACTCAGCGTCTGGAAACACCATATATTTT. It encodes CASSYSASGNTIYF.

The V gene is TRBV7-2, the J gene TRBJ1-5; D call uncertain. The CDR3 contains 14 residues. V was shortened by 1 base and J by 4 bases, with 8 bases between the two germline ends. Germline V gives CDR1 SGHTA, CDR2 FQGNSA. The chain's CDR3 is CASSLVGINQPQHF. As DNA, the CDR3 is TGTGCCAGCAGCTTAGTGGGCATAAATCAGCCCCAGCATTTT.

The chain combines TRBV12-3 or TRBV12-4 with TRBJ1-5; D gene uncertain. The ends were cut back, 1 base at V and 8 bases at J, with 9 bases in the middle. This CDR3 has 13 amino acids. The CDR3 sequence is CASSLGEKEPQHF. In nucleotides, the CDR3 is TGTGCCAGCAGTTTAGGGGAGAAGGAGCCCCAGCATTTT.

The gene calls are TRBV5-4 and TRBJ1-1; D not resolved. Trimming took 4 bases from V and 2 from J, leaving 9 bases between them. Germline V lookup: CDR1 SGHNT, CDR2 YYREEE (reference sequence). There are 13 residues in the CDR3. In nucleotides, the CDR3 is TGTGCCAGCAGCCGACAAGAAAACACTGAAGCTTTCTTT. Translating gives CASSRQENTEAFF.

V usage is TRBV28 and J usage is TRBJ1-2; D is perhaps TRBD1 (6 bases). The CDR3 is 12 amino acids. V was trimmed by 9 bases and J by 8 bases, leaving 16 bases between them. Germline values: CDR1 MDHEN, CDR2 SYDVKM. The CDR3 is CASRGLAGGYTF. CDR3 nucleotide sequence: TGTGCCAGTAGGGGGTTGGCGGGCGGCTACACCTTC.